A single sample is the source of the 21 T cell receptor beta chains below, sequenced in a study of blood T cell repertoires in COVID-19. This table comes from immunoSEQ multiplex PCR, and its TCRdb copy is limited to in-frame clones, with some not included. The sample yields nearly 30,000 clones, more than 90% seen once. Sequencing was performed on peripheral blood. These receptors were taken from an older man with active or convalescent COVID-19.

This chain connects TRBV5-1 to TRBJ1-1; tentatively, D is TRBD1 (5 bases). The CDR3 loop spans 13 amino acids. The V gene's germline CDR1 is SGHRS and CDR2 YFSETQ. V lost 0 bases, J lost 10 bases, and 13 bases lay in between. CDR3 region: CASSLGAGFSAFF. The CDR3 DNA reads as TGCGCCAGCAGCTTGGGGGCAGGGTTCTCAGCTTTCTTT. Combining the CDR3 with reference TRBV5-1 and TRBJ1-1 gives the whole variable domain KAGVTQTPRYLIKTRGQQVTLSCSPISGHRSVSWYQQTPGQGLQFLFEYFSETQRNKGNFPGRFSGRQFSNSRSEMNVSTLELGDSALYLCASSLGAGFSAFFGQGTRLTVV.

This clone has just a few counts. The chain has TRBV5-8 and TRBJ1-6, with 10 bases matching TRBD1. Germline assignment: CDR1 SGHTS and CDR2 YDEGEE. V lost 4 bases and J lost 8; bases outside the gene matches: 6. CDR3 length: 15 residues. The CDR3 region has the DNA TGTGCCAGCAGCGCCGACGGACAGGGGGATTCACCCCTCCACTTT. Amino acids: CASSADGQGDSPLHF.

This clone was found once. This chain joins TRBV9 and TRBJ2-7; 7 bases line up with TRBD1. The CDR3 totals 14 residues. CDR1 SGDLS and CDR2 YYNGEE come from the germline V gene. The ends lost 4 bases at V and 3 bases at J; junction bases unmatched: 7. CDR3 residues: CASSPSGQNYEQYF. CDR3 coding DNA: TGTGCCAGCAGCCCCTCGGGACAGAACTACGAGCAGTACTTC.

This clone is a singleton in its sample. This rearrangement joins TRBV15 to TRBJ1-4; the match to TRBD1 covers 8 bases. This CDR3 region has 14 residues. The trim removed 3 bases at V and 7 bases at J, leaving 4 bases unmatched. Germline CDR1 is LNHNV and CDR2 is YYDKDF (reference sequence). The CDR3 bases are TGTGCCACCAGCAGCGGACAGGGTGGTGAAAAACTGTTTTTT. Amino acid sequence: CATSSGQGGEKLFF.

Only one count was recorded for this clone. The rearrangement joins TRBV2 to TRBJ1-2, with D unresolved. Between the trimmed V and J ends, which lost 5 bases and 7 bases, there was a span of 8 bases. There are 11 residues in the CDR3. The germline V gene has CDR1 SNHLY and CDR2 FYNNEI. In DNA, the CDR3 is TGTGCCAGCAGTCCGGGAGGTGGCTACACCTTC. Translation: CASSPGGGYTF. The full variable domain, in which reference TRBV2 and TRBJ1-2 provide the parts outside the CDR3, is EPEVTQTPSHQVTQMGQEVILRCVPISNHLYFYWYRQILGQKVEFLVSFYNNEISEKSEIFDDQFSVERPDGSNFTLKIRSTKLEDSAMYFCASSPGGGYTFGSGTRLTVV.

The chain combines TRBV20-1 with TRBJ2-1, with D unclear. The CDR3 totals 11 residues. The V gene's germline CDR1 is DFQATT and CDR2 SNEGSKA (reference sequence). Trimming pared 0 bases from V and 15 bases from J, leaving 12 bases between. Written as DNA, the CDR3 is TGCAGTGCTAGAGATATCGATACTCCGTTCTTC. This translates into CSARDIDTPFF.

The chain couples TRBV18 to TRBJ1-1; no firm D call. The CDR3 runs to 13 residues. Germline CDR1 KGHSH, CDR2 LQKENI. The V end was cut by 4 bases, the J end by 4 bases, with 10 bases between. As DNA, the CDR3 is TGTGCCAGCTCACGGCTGGCGGGCACTGAAGCTTTCTTT. Translating gives CASSRLAGTEAFF.

V usage is TRBV29-1 and J usage is TRBJ1-2; D unclear. The CDR3 covers 14 residues. Germline values: CDR1 SQVTM, CDR2 ANQGSEA. V gave up 7 bases and J gave up 0 bases, with 15 bases separating them. The CDR3 bases are TGCAGCGCGATTCTAGACGGATCTAACTATGGCTACACCTTC. This translates into CSAILDGSNYGYTF.

This clone was observed a single time. This chain links TRBV21-1 with TRBJ2-1; TRBD2 reflects the table's D call only, with no check against the DNA. TRBV21-1 is classified as a pseudogene. The CDR3 spans 21 residues. CDR3 sequence reads: CASSNATQPSYVSEYRSEQFF. DNA for the CDR3: TGTGCCAGCAGCAACGCCACTCAACCCTCCTATGTCTCGGAGTATCGGAGCGAGCAGTTCTTC.

The genes are TRBV6-5 and TRBJ1-2; D is undetermined. Trimming took off 5 bases at V and 2 bases at J, with 9 bases between the two ends. CDR1 and CDR2 from the germline V gene are MNHEY and SVGAGI. The CDR3 is 13 residues long. CDR3 sequence (DNA): TGTGCCAGCAGTAACAGCCCCAACTATGGCTACACCTTC. This codes for CASSNSPNYGYTF.

This chain uses TRBV9 with TRBJ1-3; 7 bases align to TRBD1. The CDR3 spans 15 residues. Germline values: CDR1 SGDLS, CDR2 YYNGEE. V was pared by 0 bases and J by 7 bases, with 7 bases of the junction left unmatched. The CDR3 loop reads CASSVAGQVGNTIYF. The CDR3 coding sequence is TGTGCCAGCAGCGTAGCTGGACAGGTTGGGAACACCATATATTTT.

The chain links TRBV3-1 (or the pseudogene TRBV3-2) to TRBJ2-3, with TRBD2 identical over 10 bases. Germline CDR1 LGHDT, CDR2 YNNKEL (reference sequence). V shed 0 bases, J shed 7 bases, and the junction held 4 bases outside the gene matches. The CDR3 spans 15 residues. The CDR3 DNA reads TGTGCCAGCAGCCAAGACGGGACTAGCGAGAATACGCAGTATTTT. Protein sequence: CASSQDGTSENTQYF.

This clone was seen a handful of times. The J gene is TRBJ1-3, the V gene TRBV6-2 or TRBV6-3; maybe TRBD1 (6 bases). Trimming left V 4 bases short and J 4 bases short, with 11 bases between. This CDR3 is 14 amino acids long. CDR1 and CDR2 from the germline V gene are MNHEY and SVGEGT. The CDR3 loop reads CASSSVDRGNTIYF. The CDR3, as DNA: TGTGCCAGCAGTTCAGTGGACAGAGGAAACACCATATATTTT.

J is TRBJ1-1 and V is TRBV12-3 or TRBV12-4; a possible D gene is TRBD1 (5 bases). This CDR3 contains 12 residues. V was cut by 2 bases and J by 7 bases, with 8 bases left in between. The CDR3 sequence: CASSLRGGEAFF. For the CDR3, the DNA is TGTGCCAGCAGTTTACGGGGGGGTGAAGCTTTCTTT.

V usage is TRBV6-2 or TRBV6-3 and J usage is TRBJ1-1; the match to TRBD1 covers 7 bases. The trim removed 0 bases at V and 2 bases at J, leaving 15 bases unmatched. This CDR3 has 19 amino acids. Germline-derived CDR1 and CDR2 are MNHEY and SVGEGT. The CDR3 nucleotides read TGTGCCAGCAGTTACTCCCGGCTAAGGCAGACAGGGCTTAACACTGAAGCTTTCTTT. This translates into CASSYSRLRQTGLNTEAFF.

The chain uses TRBV20-1 and TRBJ1-2; D possibly corresponds to TRBD1 (5 bases). The CDR3 is made up of 11 amino acids. CDR1 is DFQATT and CDR2 is SNEGSKA in the germline V gene (reference sequence). Trimming removed 2 bases from V and 7 bases from J, with 8 bases in between. The CDR3 coding sequence is TGCAGTGCTAGATTCGGGGGTGGCTACACCTTC. Protein product: CSARFGGGYTF.

This clone was recorded only once. The J gene is TRBJ1-2, the V gene TRBV5-1; perhaps TRBD1 as D (6 bases). Between the trimmed V and J ends, which lost 0 bases and 4 bases, there was a span of 13 bases. CDR3 size: 15 residues. The V gene's germline CDR1 is SGHRS and CDR2 YFSETQ. The CDR3 coding sequence is TGCGCCAGCAGCTTGGGAGGACAGCCTTTCTATGGCTACACCTTC. As protein: CASSLGGQPFYGYTF.

The rearrangement uses TRBV2 and TRBJ2-7; weak D call: TRBD1 (7 bases). Germline loops: CDR1 SNHLY, CDR2 FYNNEI. CDR3 length equals 15 residues. The V end was cut by 8 bases, the J end by 1 base, with 18 bases between. CDR3 loop: CASFGRRDSSYEQYF. CDR3 sequence (DNA): TGTGCCAGCTTTGGTAGGAGGGACAGTTCCTACGAGCAGTACTTC.

The CDR3 protein is CASSAPGQGYNEQFF. CDR3 sequence (DNA): TGTGCCAGCAGTGCTCCGGGACAGGGGTACAATGAGCAGTTCTTC. V usage is TRBV28 and J usage is TRBJ2-1; 10 positions agree with TRBD1. Germline V lookup: CDR1 MDHEN, CDR2 SYDVKM. The CDR3 loop spans 15 amino acids. V shed 5 bases and J 4 bases; nucleotides not matched to a gene: 5.

The CDR3 coding sequence is TGTGCCACTTCCTTAGGAGCGGAAGAGACCCAGTACTTC. This translates into CATSLGAEETQYF. The rearrangement joins TRBV24-1 to TRBJ2-5; tentatively, D is TRBD2 (5 bases). CDR1 and CDR2 from the germline V gene are KGHDR and SFDVKD. This CDR3 has 13 residues. The V and J ends lost 10 bases and 3 bases respectively, with 14 bases between them.

CDR3 loop: CASSDSNTGELFF. CDR3 in DNA: TGCGCCAGCAGTGACTCCAACACCGGGGAGCTGTTTTTT. The chain carries TRBV10-1 and TRBJ2-2; no clear D. The ends were cut back, 3 bases at V and 2 bases at J, with 4 bases in the middle. CDR3 size: 13 residues. Germline CDR1 reads WNHNN; CDR2 reads SYGVQD (reference sequence).